This T cell receptor beta chain was identified in a study of CD8 T cells in ankylosing spondylitis. TCRdb recomputed calls from the 5' RACE reads with MiXCR, one row per CDR3 protein. The table lists a few hundred thousand distinct CDR3 sequences, 11% of them singletons. This clonotype was counted a few times. The source material was blood, either unsorted or a sorted T cell fraction (not recorded which). This clonotype originated in a female donor with ankylosing spondylitis or in good health (not recorded which).

The CDR3 reads CASSDPRQGDTGELFF. The CDR3, as DNA: TGTGCCAGCAGTGACCCCCGACAGGGTGACACCGGGGAGCTGTTTTTT. The rearrangement uses TRBV25-1 and TRBJ2-2, with TRBD1 matching over 7 bases. After removal of 3 bases from V and 3 bases from J, the junction contained 7 bases not matched to a gene. The length of the CDR3 is 16 residues. The germline CDR1 and CDR2 sequences are MGHDK and SYGVNS.